A selection of T cell receptor beta chains follows, all from one sample in a study of CD8 T cells in Susac syndrome. TCRdb redid the calling of the immunoSEQ multiplex PCR reads with MiXCR, one entry per CDR3 protein. The table has about 200,000 distinct CDR3 sequences, roughly 94% seen once. Sequenced input: CD4+ T cells from PBMCs. Every receptor here comes from a human donor in good health. CDR3s include the opening cysteine and the closing phenylalanine or tryptophan. Each record gives: CDR3 DNA, CDR3 protein, V gene, J gene, clone size, D gene. D genes are given only for firm matches. Rows may omit the clone size; those that give it use once, few, many or a size class.

DNA: TGTGCCAGCTCACCAATTACAGGGCCGGAGACCCAGTACTTC
CDR3: CASSPITGPETQYF
V: TRBV18
J: TRBJ2-5
size: NA
D: NA

DNA: TGTGCCAGCAGCAGGGGGGTCGGCGGGGAGCTGTTTTTT
CDR3: CASSRGVGGELFF
V: TRBV9
J: TRBJ2-2
size: once
D: NA

DNA: TGTGCCAGCAGTTTGTGGCGGAACACCGGGGAGCTGTTTTTT
CDR3: CASSLWRNTGELFF
V: TRBV27
J: TRBJ2-2
size: NA
D: NA

DNA: TGTGCCAGCAGTTTTGACAGGGAACAAGAGACCCAGTACTTC
CDR3: CASSFDREQETQYF
V: TRBV12-3/TRBV12-4
J: TRBJ2-5
size: NA
D: TRBD1

DNA: TGTGCCATCGCGGAATTTGGCGGGCCTACCTACAATGAGCAGTTCTTC
CDR3: CAIAEFGGPTYNEQFF
V: TRBV10-3
J: TRBJ2-1
size: NA
D: NA

DNA: TGCAGTGCTAGGTCAGGGGGCGCGCAGCCCCAGCATTTT
CDR3: CSARSGGAQPQHF
V: TRBV20-1
J: TRBJ1-5
size: NA
D: TRBD1

DNA: TGTGCCAGCAGCCAAGGCACCCCGCAGGCCGGCGGGAAGAAGTACTTC
CDR3: CASSQGTPQAGGKKYF
V: TRBV14
J: TRBJ2-5
size: NA
D: NA

DNA: TGTGCCAGCAGTTGGATTGCGGGGACAACCGGGGAGCTGTTTTTT
CDR3: CASSWIAGTTGELFF
V: TRBV7-2
J: TRBJ2-2
size: NA
D: NA

DNA: TGTGCCAGCAGCCTAGGACATGAGGGAACCCAGTACTTC
CDR3: CASSLGHEGTQYF
V: TRBV3-1
J: TRBJ2-5
size: NA
D: NA

DNA: TGTGCCAGCAGCCCCCAGGGGGGGAACACCGGGGAGCTGTTTTTT
CDR3: CASSPQGGNTGELFF
V: TRBV7-6
J: TRBJ2-2
size: NA
D: NA

DNA: TGCAGCGGAGGCCCAGCTGGAGATACGCAGTATTTT
CDR3: CSGGPAGDTQYF
V: TRBV29-1
J: TRBJ2-3
size: NA
D: NA

DNA: TGCAGTGCGTTTCTTCGCTCGGGATCTTATGGCTACACCTTC
CDR3: CSAFLRSGSYGYTF
V: TRBV20-1
J: TRBJ1-2
size: NA
D: NA

DNA: TGTGCCAGCAGCATACGGGGGGTCTCCTACAATGAGCAGTTCTTC
CDR3: CASSIRGVSYNEQFF
V: TRBV9
J: TRBJ2-1
size: NA
D: TRBD2

DNA: TGTGCCAGCAGCGTAGCTGGTTCCAACACTGAAGCTTTCTTT
CDR3: CASSVAGSNTEAFF
V: TRBV9
J: TRBJ1-1
size: NA
D: NA

DNA: TGTGCCTGGAGCCACAGTATGAACACTGAAGCTTTCTTT
CDR3: CAWSHSMNTEAFF
V: TRBV30
J: TRBJ1-1
size: NA
D: NA

DNA: TGTGCCAGCAGCCGACGACAGGGAGGCACTGAAGCTTTCTTT
CDR3: CASSRRQGGTEAFF
V: TRBV14
J: TRBJ1-1
size: NA
D: TRBD1

DNA: TGTGCCAGCAGCCAAGATCGCCTCTCTAGGGAGCTGTTTTTT
CDR3: CASSQDRLSRELFF
V: TRBV3-1
J: TRBJ2-2
size: NA
D: NA

DNA: TGCAGCGTTGCTCCGACAGGGAGGAATGAAAAACTGTTTTTT
CDR3: CSVAPTGRNEKLFF
V: TRBV29-1
J: TRBJ1-4
size: once
D: TRBD1

DNA: TGCAGCGCCCCTTCACGGGGCTACAATGAGCAGTTCTTC
CDR3: CSAPSRGYNEQFF
V: TRBV29-1
J: TRBJ2-1
size: NA
D: NA

DNA: TGTGCCAGCTCACCTGCAGCTACCGGGGAGCTGTTTTTT
CDR3: CASSPAATGELFF
V: TRBV18
J: TRBJ2-2
size: few
D: NA

DNA: TGTGCCAGTAGTATCGGGGTTAACACTGAAGCTTTCTTT
CDR3: CASSIGVNTEAFF
V: TRBV19
J: TRBJ1-1
size: few
D: NA

DNA: TGCACCAGCAGCCCACCTCAGGCACAGGGGTGCTCCTACGAGCAGTACTTC
CDR3: CTSSPPQAQGCSYEQYF
V: TRBV1
J: TRBJ2-7
size: NA
D: NA

DNA: TGTGCCAGCGGACTTGGACTTAGCACACGAGGCTACACCTTC
CDR3: CASGLGLSTRGYTF
V: TRBV7-3
J: TRBJ1-2
size: NA
D: NA

DNA: TGTGCCAGCAGCGGGAACAGGGCGGGGACTGAAGCTTTCTTT
CDR3: CASSGNRAGTEAFF
V: TRBV9
J: TRBJ1-1
size: NA
D: NA

DNA: TGTGCCAGTCGCCGGGACAGTGAGCAGTTCTTC
CDR3: CASRRDSEQFF
V: TRBV6-5
J: TRBJ2-1
size: NA
D: TRBD1